A single sample is the source of the 25 T cell receptor beta chains below, sequenced in a study of human T cells and chemical hapten exposure. This sample's time point: healthy volunteer bleed at 6 weeks. Researchers extracted total RNA from unfractionated whole blood. A single record per CDR3 protein comes from TCRdb applying MiXCR to the RACE reads. Found here are some 65,000 distinct CDR3 sequences, roughly 6.1% of them singletons; the top ten hold around 3.4%. The sample taken for sequencing was whole blood. The receptors here all came from a female donor in good health. Some clones in this sample may be carry-over from other donors' samples.

This clonotype was counted between two and nine times. The chain couples TRBV6-1 to TRBJ1-5; 8 nucleotides align to TRBD1. Germline trimming cut 4 bases from V and 1 base from J; bases unmatched to any gene: 3. In germline, CDR1 is MNHNS, CDR2 SASEGT. The CDR3 length is 15 residues. CDR3 protein: CASSGDRGSNQPQHF. DNA for the CDR3: TGTGCCAGCAGTGGCGACAGGGGAAGCAATCAGCCCCAGCATTTT.

This clonotype was seen repeatedly, ten times or more. This rearrangement joins TRBV6-6 to TRBJ2-7; D gene unclear. V was trimmed by 2 bases and J by 5 bases, leaving 10 bases between them. Germline V gene lookup returns CDR1 MNHNY and CDR2 SVGAGI (reference sequence). This CDR3 spans 13 amino acids. CDR3 in DNA: TGTGCCAGCAGTTACACTGGCTCGGACGAGCAGTACTTC. This gives the protein CASSYTGSDEQYF.

The chain carries TRBV20-1 and TRBJ2-5; D gene unclear. V lost 0 bases and J 2 bases, leaving 7 bases between the germline ends. In germline, CDR1 is DFQATT, CDR2 SNEGSKA (reference sequence). The CDR3 is 13 residues long. CDR3 nucleotides: TGCAGTGCTAGAGAGGACGTTCAAGAGACCCAGTACTTC. Translated, it gives CSAREDVQETQYF.

The rearrangement joins TRBV19 to TRBJ2-4, with D perhaps TRBD1 or TRBD2 (7 bases each). V was cut by 2 bases and J by 8 bases, with 16 bases left in between. CDR3 length: 15 residues. Germline V gene lookup returns CDR1 LNHDA and CDR2 SQIVND (reference sequence). CDR3 protein: CASSIPLTGRDIQYF. Written as DNA, the CDR3 is TGTGCCAGTAGTATACCCCTGACAGGGAGGGACATTCAGTACTTC.

This clonotype was recorded many times. The V call is TRBV27, the J call TRBJ2-3; D gene uncertain. Trimming removed 7 bases from V and 0 bases from J, with 2 bases in between. CDR3 length: 11 amino acids. Germline V gene sequence: CDR1 MNHEY, CDR2 SMNVEV (reference sequence). The DNA for the CDR3 is TGTGCCAGCACTAGCACAGATACGCAGTATTTT. Its translation is CASTSTDTQYF.

This clonotype has a count of ten or more. The gene calls are TRBV28 and TRBJ2-3; 7 nucleotides agree with TRBD1. J was trimmed by 2 bases and V by 5 bases; bases with no gene match: 7. This CDR3 is 15 amino acids long. Germline V gene sequence: CDR1 MDHEN, CDR2 SYDVKM. CDR3 in amino acids: CASSPRDSLTDTQYF. CDR3 bases: TGTGCCAGCAGTCCCCGGGACAGCCTCACAGATACGCAGTATTTT.

This clonotype has a handful of counts. This chain links TRBV10-3 with TRBJ1-5; 7 bases are shared with TRBD1. The CDR3 is 13 amino acids. Per germline, CDR1 ENHRY and CDR2 SYGVKD. V dropped 5 bases and J dropped 4; count of bases not matched to a gene: 2. This CDR3 is CAISTGVNQPQHF. The CDR3 nucleotides read TGTGCCATCAGTACAGGGGTTAATCAGCCCCAGCATTTT.

A few counts support this clonotype. A much larger clone differs by one base, so this may be a read error. The chain employs TRBV12-3 or TRBV12-4 and TRBJ2-3, with no clear D. V gave up 4 bases and J gave up 0 bases, with 2 bases separating them. This CDR3 spans 12 amino acids. This CDR3 reads CASSYSTDTQYF. The CDR3 nucleotides are TGTGCCAGCAGTTATAGCACAGATACGCAGTATTTT.

CDR3 nucleotide sequence: TGTGCCAGCAGCTTGGGGGGGGCGCGGACCGGGGAGCTGTTTTTT. It encodes CASSLGGARTGELFF. V gene TRBV5-6 combines with J gene TRBJ2-2; possibly TRBD1 or TRBD2 for D (6 bases each). V was pared by 0 bases and J by 5 bases, with 11 bases between. CDR1 and CDR2 (germline): SGHDT, YYEEEE. CDR3 size: 15 residues. Full variable domain (rest looked up from reference TRBV5-6 and TRBJ2-2): DAGVTQSPTHLIKTRGQQVTLRCSPKSGHDTVSWYQQALGQGPQFIFQYYEEEERQRGNFPDRFSGHQFPNYSSELNVNALLLGDSALYLCASSLGGARTGELFFGEGSRLTVL.

The sample holds many counts of this clonotype. The rearrangement joins TRBV7-2 to TRBJ1-6; no firm D call. There are 14 residues in the CDR3. The V end lost 1 base, the J end lost 9 bases, and 10 bases lay between the germline ends. Germline assignment: CDR1 SGHTA and CDR2 FQGNSA. The CDR3 nucleotides read TGTGCCAGCAGCTTAGAGGGTTGGGGTTCACCCCTCCACTTT. It is translated as CASSLEGWGSPLHF.

There are many counts of this clonotype. The CDR3 spells CAISGGQGGPQETQYF. In DNA, the CDR3 is TGTGCCATCAGTGGGGGACAGGGGGGACCCCAAGAGACCCAGTACTTC. This chain joins TRBV10-3 and TRBJ2-5, with 11 positions matching TRBD1. J gave up 1 base and V 4 bases, and 5 bases lay outside the gene matches. The CDR3 consists of 16 residues. CDR1 ENHRY and CDR2 SYGVKD come from the germline V gene.

This clonotype has at least ten counts. This chain connects TRBV5-1 to TRBJ1-6, with D unresolved. The CDR3 is made up of 13 amino acids. V was clipped by 4 bases and J by 6 bases, with 8 bases between them. Germline V gives CDR1 SGHRS, CDR2 YFSETQ. CDR3 protein: CASSEDLNSPLHF. The CDR3 DNA reads TGCGCCAGCAGCGAGGACCTTAATTCACCCCTCCACTTT.

This clonotype appeared a few times. The gene calls are TRBV20-1 and TRBJ1-6; no clear D gene. The CDR3 contains 12 residues. V gave up 2 bases and J gave up 6 bases, with 5 bases separating them. CDR1 DFQATT and CDR2 SNEGSKA come from the germline V gene (reference sequence). CDR3 protein: CSARSSNSPLHF. The CDR3 DNA follows: TGCAGTGCTAGATCCAGTAATTCACCCCTCCACTTT.

The J gene is TRBJ2-3, the V gene TRBV7-2, with 9 nucleotides matching TRBD2. The CDR3 sequence is 16 residues long. Germline lookup yields CDR1 SGHTA and CDR2 FQGNSA. Trimming cost V 2 bases and J 0 bases; bases outside gene matches: 3. DNA of the CDR3: TGTGCCAGCAGCTTAACACTAGCGGGTAGCACAGATACGCAGTATTTT. It specifies CASSLTLAGSTDTQYF.

V gene TRBV29-1 combines with J gene TRBJ1-2; possible D gene TRBD1, 5 bases. V was cut by 2 bases and J by 0 bases, with 7 bases left in between. Germline lookup yields CDR1 SQVTM and CDR2 ANQGSEA. This CDR3 has 13 amino acids. CDR3 DNA: TGCAGCGTTGAACCAGGGTCTAACTATGGCTACACCTTC. Its protein product is CSVEPGSNYGYTF.

This clonotype was counted at least ten times. This chain uses TRBV24-1 with TRBJ1-5; 7 bases are shared with TRBD1. CDR1 is KGHDR, CDR2 SFDVKD, per germline. V was pared by 3 bases and J by 3 bases, with 10 bases of the junction left unmatched. This CDR3 is 17 amino acids long. CDR3 residues: CATSDGGQHSFNQPQHF. The CDR3 nucleotides are TGTGCCACCAGTGATGGGGGACAGCACTCATTCAATCAGCCCCAGCATTTT.

This clonotype turned up a few times. A much larger clone sits a single nucleotide away, making a read error possible. It is unclear where the CDR3 begins or ends on the DNA, so no DNA is shown, and the CDR3 is as TCRdb lists it. V gene TRBV27 combines with J gene TRBJ2-1; the table calls TRBD1, which could not be checked here. Per germline, CDR1 MNHEY and CDR2 SMNVEV (reference sequence). Ends included, the CDR3 has 16 residues. CDR3: CASSSSVPGGAHEQFF.

This clonotype was seen a few times. This rearrangement joins TRBV20-1 to TRBJ2-2; 10 bases are a match to TRBD2. This CDR3 contains 15 residues. V lost 5 bases and J lost 5; bases outside the gene matches: 8. Germline CDR1 is DFQATT and CDR2 is SNEGSKA (reference sequence). The CDR3 nucleotides are TGCAGTGCTGGATCGGGACTAGCGTCGACCGGGGAGCTGTTTTTT. Translation gives CSAGSGLASTGELFF.

This clonotype was found a few times. V gene TRBV11-1 combines with J gene TRBJ1-5; D not certain. Germline loops: CDR1 SGHAT, CDR2 FQDESV (reference sequence). V lost 1 base and J 7 bases, leaving 8 bases between the germline ends. The CDR3 consists of 13 residues. The DNA of the CDR3 is TGTGCCAGCAGCTTAGACAGAGAACAGCCCCAGCATTTT. This gives the protein CASSLDREQPQHF.

This chain uses TRBV27 with TRBJ1-1; no reliable D call. V lost 2 bases and J lost 1, with 8 bases in between. The germline gives CDR1 MNHEY, CDR2 SMNVEV (reference sequence). CDR3 size: 14 residues. The CDR3 reads CASSLNIQNTEAFF. The CDR3, as DNA: TGTGCCAGCAGTTTAAACATTCAGAACACTGAAGCTTTCTTT.

This clonotype was counted a few times. The rearrangement links TRBV6-2 or TRBV6-3 to TRBJ2-1; TRBD2 agrees at 10 bases. V lost 8 bases to trimming and J lost 10 bases; unmatched junction nucleotides: 5. Germline assignment: CDR1 MNHEY and CDR2 SVGEGT. This CDR3 region has 12 residues. For the CDR3, the DNA is TGTGCCAGCTCTAGCGGGAGAGGGGAGCAGTTCTTC. As protein: CASSSGRGEQFF.

The chain couples TRBV6-5 to TRBJ2-5, with D possibly TRBD2 on 5 matching bases. CDR3 length equals 12 residues. Germline loops: CDR1 MNHEY, CDR2 SVGAGI. Trimming took off 7 bases at V and 5 bases at J, with 11 bases between the two ends. CDR3 in DNA: TGTGCCAGCAAAGCGGCCTCCGAGACCCAGTACTTC. Protein sequence: CASKAASETQYF.

This clonotype has a count of ten or more. This sequence joins TRBV10-3 and TRBJ2-3, with 7 bases aligning to TRBD2. Germline CDR1 and CDR2: ENHRY and SYGVKD. The CDR3 loop spans 14 amino acids. V shed 8 bases, J shed 2 bases, and the junction held 7 bases outside the gene matches. For the CDR3, the DNA is TGTGCCATCCGACTAGCCCTGAACACAGATACGCAGTATTTT. It is translated as CAIRLALNTDTQYF.

This clonotype showed up just a few times. The chain has TRBV4-2 and TRBJ2-7; 12 nucleotides agree with TRBD2. The V gene end was trimmed by 0 bases and the J gene end by 4 bases; junction bases not matched to a gene: 4. The CDR3 consists of 16 residues. Germline V gene lookup returns CDR1 LGHNA and CDR2 YNFKEQ. The CDR3 DNA follows: TGTGCCAGCAGCCAAGAATACGGGACTAGCGGGTACGAGCAGTACTTC. Translated: CASSQEYGTSGYEQYF.

This clonotype was detected a few times. The chain has TRBV5-6 and TRBJ1-1, with D possibly being TRBD1 (5 bases). Looked up from germline, CDR1 is SGHDT and CDR2 is YYEEEE. The V and J ends lost 4 bases and 4 bases respectively, with 17 bases between them. The CDR3 is 15 residues long. The CDR3 DNA follows: TGTGCCAGCAGCCCCTACCCCCAGGGTTCCACTGAAGCTTTCTTT. It yields the protein CASSPYPQGSTEAFF.